The source of this T cell receptor beta chain is a study of blood T cell repertoires in COVID-19. The wider study: The samples span acute and convalescent COVID-19 from the United States, Italy and Spain. PBMCs, B-cell-depleted T cells, or T cells were the source of the cDNA or gDNA that made up the material.

Measured with immunoSEQ multiplex PCR; TCRdb has only the in-frame clones, and not every one. The sample includes about 170,000 clones, less than 90% of them seen just once. The source of this sequence is a woman aged 70-85 years with COVID-19, enrolled during active disease. What was sequenced was peripheral blood.

CDR3 amino acids: CASSFQRTASYEQYF. The CDR3, as DNA: TGTGCCAGCAGTTTCCAGCGAACCGCATCCTACGAGCAGTACTTC. The chain joins TRBV28 to TRBJ2-7; no clear D gene. This CDR3 is built from 15 residues. The V and J ends lost 3 bases and 1 base respectively, with 13 bases between them. Germline assignment: CDR1 MDHEN and CDR2 SYDVKM.